This TCR beta chain is drawn from a study of shared T cell receptors in the human thymus (dated by TCRdb to the early 2020s). General notes on the study: The study examined how self-reactive, shared T-cell receptor alpha chains are generated in the human thymus.

Looking up the germline V gene yields CDR1 MNHNS and CDR2 SASEGT. Measured from the cysteine to the phenylalanine, the CDR3 is 13 residues long. Left in the record is the CDR3 DNA by itself, 39 bases read in frame from the first base. The germline ends are 21 bases apart after V is trimmed by 7 bases and J by 12 bases. As to this clone: Which antigen it targets is not known. The sample holds no much larger clone one base away, and base qualities are not on file.

Library method: the immunoSEQ multiplex PCR assay. What TCRdb holds here is the immuneACCESS table cut down to in-frame rearrangements. Part of the clones is not present; checked against another copy, under half of the missing clones reflect an unresolved V gene, and the others are unexplained. In this sample the table shows about 380,000 clones, around 93% of which occur a single time. In total, the top ten clones hold roughly 0.02% of the sample. The specimen sequenced was thymocytes. The receptor was derived from a human donor. In this chain, TRBV6-1 is recombined with TRBJ1-2; TRBD1 is perhaps the D gene, given 5 matching bases. The CDR3 has the sequence CASTSGVPHRDTF. The DNA sequence is given as TGTGCCAGCACGTCGGGGGTGCCCCATCGAGACACCTTC.